The 23 T cell receptor beta chains presented below share a single source sample, sequenced in a study of CD8+ T cells in alopecia areata. Extraction of RNA preceded its reverse transcription into cDNA, which served as the sequencing template. Profiled with immunoSEQ multiplex PCR; TCRdb holds only in-frame clones, not every one. The sample holds some 150,000 clones, around 64% seen once. Sequences were derived from CD8+ T cells sorted from blood, sampled at week 0. The receptors shown here come from a human donor with alopecia areata.

This sequence joins TRBV5-1 and TRBJ2-1; D call uncertain. Deletions cut 1 base from V and 2 bases from J, with 7 bases between. The CDR3 is 14 residues long. Per the germline V gene, CDR1 is SGHRS and CDR2 is YFSETQ. DNA of the CDR3: TGCGCCAGCAGCTTGTATAGTACCTACAATGAGCAGTTCTTC. This translates into CASSLYSTYNEQFF.

CDR3: CASSLAGGYYEQYF. CDR3 bases: TGTGCCAGCAGCTTAGCGGGGGGGTACTACGAGCAGTACTTC. The rearrangement uses TRBV7-2 and TRBJ2-7; 7 bases line up with TRBD2. Germline V lookup: CDR1 SGHTA, CDR2 FQGNSA. V shed 0 bases, J shed 3 bases, and the junction held 2 bases outside the gene matches. The CDR3 sequence is 14 residues long. The variable domain in full, with the rest retrieved from reference TRBV7-2 and TRBJ2-7, is GAGVSQSPSNKVTEKGKDVELRCDPISGHTALYWYRQSLGQGLEFLIYFQGNSAPDKSGLPSDRFSAERTGGSVSTLTIQRTQQEDSAVYLCASSLAGGYYEQYFGPGTRLTVT.

The chain links TRBV13 to TRBJ2-7; D is possibly TRBD1 (5 bases). Germline V gene data show CDR1 as PRHDT and CDR2 as FYEKMQ (reference sequence). The V end lost 4 bases, the J end lost 3 bases, and 13 bases lay between the germline ends. CDR3 length equals 14 residues. The CDR3 DNA reads TGTGCCAGCAGCTCAACAGGACCGGACTACGAGCAGTACTTC. Protein sequence: CASSSTGPDYEQYF.

This clone turned up a few times. A read error may account for a junction end that differs from germline. This chain joins TRBV2 and TRBJ2-6, with D unclear. There are 14 residues in the CDR3. CDR1 and CDR2 (germline): SNHLY, FYNNEI. The CDR3 region has the DNA TGTGCCAGCAGGGAAGGATCTGGGGCCAACGTCCTGACTTTC. Its translation: CASREGSGANVLTF.

The rearrangement links TRBV6-5 to TRBJ2-4; a possible D gene is TRBD1 (7 bases). The germline gives CDR1 MNHEY, CDR2 SVGAGI. The CDR3 is 14 residues long. Trimming took off 6 bases at V and 9 bases at J, with 18 bases between the two ends. DNA for the CDR3: TGTGCCAGCAGCTACAGGGGAGGAGTGGGCATTCAGTACTTC. Encoded protein: CASSYRGGVGIQYF.

The V call is TRBV27, the J call TRBJ1-1; TRBD1 matches at 7 bases. This CDR3 has 15 residues. Unmatched junction bases numbered 7, after V lost 5 bases and J lost 1 base. Per germline, CDR1 MNHEY and CDR2 SMNVEV (reference sequence). The CDR3 is CASSIAGTANTEAFF. The CDR3 DNA sequence: TGTGCCAGCAGTATCGCCGGGACAGCGAACACTGAAGCTTTCTTT.

The chain recombines TRBV27 with TRBJ1-4; no reliable D call. V shed 8 bases and J shed 0 bases, with 22 bases lying between them. Germline V gives CDR1 MNHEY, CDR2 SMNVEV (reference sequence). The CDR3 loop spans 18 amino acids. This chain's CDR3 is CASWVVHQESATNEKLFF. The CDR3 DNA sequence: TGTGCCAGCTGGGTTGTTCACCAGGAGTCCGCAACTAATGAAAAACTGTTTTTT.

The chain links TRBV9 to TRBJ2-1; D possibly corresponds to TRBD1 (5 bases). The CDR3 runs 15 residues. Germline CDR1 SGDLS, CDR2 YYNGEE. V was cut by 3 bases and J by 4 bases, with 14 bases left in between. CDR3 residues: CASSALKTEYNEQFF. The CDR3 nucleotides read TGTGCCAGCAGCGCTCTTAAGACAGAATACAATGAGCAGTTCTTC.

J is TRBJ2-5 and V is TRBV7-2; 8 bases are a match to TRBD2. Germline values: CDR1 SGHTA, CDR2 FQGNSA. This CDR3 has 15 residues. V was clipped by 2 bases and J by 5 bases; unmatched bases: 7. This chain's CDR3 is CASSLTGTRSETQYF. Here the CDR3 DNA reads TGTGCCAGCAGCTTAACCGGGACTAGGAGCGAGACCCAGTACTTC. The full variable domain, completed using reference TRBV7-2 and TRBJ2-5, is GAGVSQSPSNKVTEKGKDVELRCDPISGHTALYWYRQSLGQGLEFLIYFQGNSAPDKSGLPSDRFSAERTGGSVSTLTIQRTQQEDSAVYLCASSLTGTRSETQYFGPGTRLLVL.

The V and J genes are TRBV27 and TRBJ2-6, with 7 nucleotides matching TRBD1. With 7 bases clipped from V and 1 base from J, the junction kept 7 bases outside the gene matches. Germline CDR1 is MNHEY and CDR2 is SMNVEV (reference sequence). This CDR3 has 16 residues. Here the CDR3 reads CASKETGSSGANVLTF. CDR3 nucleotides: TGTGCCAGCAAAGAGACAGGGTCATCTGGGGCCAACGTCCTGACTTTC.

The chain joins TRBV19 to TRBJ2-1; 7 bases agree with TRBD1. Germline CDR1 is LNHDA and CDR2 is SQIVND (reference sequence). There are 13 residues in the CDR3. The V and J ends lost 3 bases and 14 bases, in that order; junction bases with no gene match: 10. CDR3: CASSITPRQGEFF. DNA of the CDR3: TGTGCCAGTAGTATCACGCCCCGACAGGGAGAGTTCTTC.

V is TRBV20-1 and J is TRBJ2-1; D not resolved. Trimming stripped 4 bases from V and 5 bases from J, with 3 bases between. The V gene's germline CDR1 is DFQATT and CDR2 SNEGSKA (reference sequence). The CDR3 runs to 10 residues. The CDR3 loop is CSANDNEQFF. Written as DNA, the CDR3 is TGCAGTGCTAACGACAATGAGCAGTTCTTC.

The V gene is TRBV4-1, the J gene TRBJ2-7, with 7 nucleotides matching TRBD2. The length of the CDR3 is 15 residues. V shed 4 bases and J 7 bases; nucleotides not matched to a gene: 13. The germline gives CDR1 MGHRA, CDR2 YSYEKL. The CDR3: CASSPSVGGGDEQYF. DNA of the CDR3: TGCGCCAGCAGCCCCTCCGTTGGCGGGGGTGATGAGCAGTACTTC.

The genes are TRBV4-2 and TRBJ2-5; 12 bases match TRBD2. The V and J ends lost 2 bases and 1 base, in that order; junction bases with no gene match: 2. Germline CDR1 reads LGHNA; CDR2 reads YNFKEQ. This CDR3 is built from 16 residues. CDR3 residues: CASSQTSGGPQETQYF. CDR3 nucleotide sequence: TGTGCCAGCAGCCAAACTAGCGGGGGGCCCCAAGAGACCCAGTACTTC.

The J gene is TRBJ1-2, the V gene TRBV25-1; 7 bases match TRBD1. CDR3 length equals 14 residues. V dropped 8 bases and J dropped 4; count of bases not matched to a gene: 10. Per the germline V gene, CDR1 is MGHDK and CDR2 is SYGVNS. CDR3 nucleotides: TGTGCCAGCGGAGGACCTGGGACAGCCTATGGCTACACCTTC. Translating it yields CASGGPGTAYGYTF.

For the CDR3, the DNA is TGCGCCAGCAGTCAATTACCCGGGGAGCTGTTTTTT. Its translation is CASSQLPGELFF. The rearrangement uses TRBV23-1 and TRBJ2-2, with D unclear. TRBV23-1 falls under the ORF class, with uncertain function. The CDR3 runs to 12 residues. With 1 base removed from V and 6 bases from J, the gap between germline ends came to 3 bases.

The J gene is TRBJ2-5, the V gene TRBV4-1; TRBD1 or TRBD2 may be the D gene (6 bases each). V dropped 5 bases and J dropped 6 bases, with 13 bases sitting between them. Germline-derived CDR1 and CDR2 are MGHRA and YSYEKL. This CDR3 is built from 13 residues. CDR3 DNA sequence: TGCGCCAGCAGCGGAGGGGGTCTGCAGACCCAGTACTTC. Amino acids: CASSGGGLQTQYF.

The chain recombines TRBV7-4 with TRBJ2-4, with D unresolved. V gave up 4 bases and J gave up 2 bases, with 9 bases separating them. Germline V gene lookup returns CDR1 SGHVT and CDR2 SQSDAQ. The CDR3 runs 14 residues. The DNA for the CDR3 is TGTGCCAGCAGCTCCACGATTCCCAAAAACATTCAGTACTTC. Protein sequence: CASSSTIPKNIQYF.

This clone was recorded a few times. The rearrangement links TRBV2 to TRBJ2-6, with D unresolved. Germline values: CDR1 SNHLY, CDR2 FYNNEI. CDR3 length: 13 residues. V was clipped by 9 bases and J by 0 bases, with 6 bases between them. CDR3 amino acids: CASYSSGANVLTF. The CDR3 bases are TGTGCCAGTTACAGCTCTGGGGCCAACGTCCTGACTTTC.

In this sample, this clone turned up a few times. The chain carries TRBV18 and TRBJ2-7; D is unclear. The CDR3 is 15 amino acids. V lost 2 bases and J 0 bases, leaving 11 bases between the germline ends. Germline V gives CDR1 KGHSH, CDR2 LQKENI. CDR3 sequence: CASSPTLVVSYEQYF. CDR3 nucleotides: TGTGCCAGCTCACCAACACTCGTCGTCTCCTACGAGCAGTACTTC.

The chain uses TRBV9 and TRBJ2-3, with a weak D call TRBD2 (6 bases). This CDR3 is 13 amino acids long. V was clipped by 5 bases and J by 4 bases, with 11 bases between them. The V gene's germline CDR1 is SGDLS and CDR2 YYNGEE. CDR3 loop: CASSDRGSDTQYF. The CDR3 DNA sequence: TGTGCCAGCAGTGACCGGGGGTCAGATACGCAGTATTTT.

J is TRBJ1-2 and V is TRBV29-1; the D is unclear. V lost 0 bases, J lost 0 bases, and 11 bases lay in between. The CDR3 is 15 amino acids. Germline assignment: CDR1 SQVTM and CDR2 ANQGSEA. The CDR3 nucleotides are TGCAGCGTTGAAGATCGAAACTCAGCTAACTATGGCTACACCTTC. It codes for CSVEDRNSANYGYTF. The complete variable domain, with remaining parts taken from reference TRBV29-1 and TRBJ1-2, reads SAVISQKPSRDICQRGTSLTIQCQVDSQVTMMFWYRQQPGQSLTLIATANQGSEATYESGFVIDKFPISRPNLTFSTLTVSNMSPEDSSIYLCSVEDRNSANYGYTFGSGTRLTVV.

This chain links TRBV5-6 with TRBJ2-7; D gene ambiguous. Trimming took off 1 base at V and 0 bases at J, with 8 bases between the two ends. Germline V gene lookup returns CDR1 SGHDT and CDR2 YYEEEE. This CDR3 comprises 14 residues. This CDR3 is CASSLPTFSYEQYF. As DNA, the CDR3 is TGTGCCAGCAGCTTGCCCACCTTCTCCTACGAGCAGTACTTC.